This TCR beta chain appears in the sequencing data of a study of blood T cells in healthy people across ages. Germline V gene data show CDR1 as SEHNR and CDR2 as FQNEAQ (reference sequence). The length of the CDR3 is 16 residues. V shed 0 bases and J 5 bases; nucleotides not matched to a gene: 4. Together with a sample-barcoded 5' primer, a J-beta primer mix was included in a second PCR lasting about 7 to 12 cycles. One entry per CDR3 protein, called by TCRdb with MiXCR from the 5' RACE reads. The repertoire holds some 900,000 distinct CDR3 sequences, with around 30% as singletons. This clonotype was counted between two and nine times.

The V gene is TRBV7-9, the J gene TRBJ1-2; 12 nucleotides match TRBD1. This sequence was found in a woman aged 80 or older in good health. Sequencing input: blood. The CDR3 reads CASSLAGTGGAYGYTF. The DNA of the CDR3 is TGTGCCAGCAGCTTAGCCGGGACAGGGGGCGCGTATGGCTACACCTTC.